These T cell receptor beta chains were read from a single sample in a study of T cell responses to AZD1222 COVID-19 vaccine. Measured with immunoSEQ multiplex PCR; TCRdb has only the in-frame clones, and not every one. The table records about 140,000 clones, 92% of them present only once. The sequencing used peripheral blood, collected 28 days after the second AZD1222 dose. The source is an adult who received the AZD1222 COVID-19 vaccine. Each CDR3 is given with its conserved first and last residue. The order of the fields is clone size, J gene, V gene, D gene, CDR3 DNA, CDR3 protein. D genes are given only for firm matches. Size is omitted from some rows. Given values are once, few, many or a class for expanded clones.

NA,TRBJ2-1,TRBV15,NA,TGTGCCACCGGCCGCAGGGAGTTCAACAATGAGCAGTTCTTC,CATGRREFNNEQFF
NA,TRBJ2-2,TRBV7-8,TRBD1,TGTGCCAGCAGCTTAGGTTTCAGGGGGTCCGGGGAGCTGTTTTTT,CASSLGFRGSGELFF
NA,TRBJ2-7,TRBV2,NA,TGTGCCAGCAGTGCGGACGGAGCCTCCTACGAGCAGTACTTC,CASSADGASYEQYF
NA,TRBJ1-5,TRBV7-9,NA,TGTGCCAGCAGCTCGACCTATAGCAATCAGCCCCAGCATTTT,CASSSTYSNQPQHF
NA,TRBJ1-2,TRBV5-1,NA,TGCGCCAGCAGCTCCCTAACGGGACTCGACTATGGCTACACCTTC,CASSSLTGLDYGYTF
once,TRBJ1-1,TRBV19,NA,TGTGCCAGTAGTATCTCTTACGGTCGGGGACCCTACGGGGCTGAAGCTTTCTTT,CASSISYGRGPYGAEAFF
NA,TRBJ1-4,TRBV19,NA,TGTGCCAGTAGTATGGCGGGGGGCGACGAAAAACTGTTTTTT,CASSMAGGDEKLFF
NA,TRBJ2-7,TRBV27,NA,TGTGCCAGCAGCTGGGGAAACGAGCAGTACTTC,CASSWGNEQYF
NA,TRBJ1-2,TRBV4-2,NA,TGTGCCAGCAGCCAAGCAACAGCTAACTATGGCTACACCTTC,CASSQATANYGYTF
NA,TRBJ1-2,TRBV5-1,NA,TGCGCCAGCAGCCTGGGGGATAACTACTATGGCTACACCTTC,CASSLGDNYYGYTF
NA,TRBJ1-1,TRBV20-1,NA,TGCAGTGCTAGTAACCGGTACGGGTTGACTGAAGCTTTCTTT,CSASNRYGLTEAFF
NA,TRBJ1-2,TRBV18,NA,TGTGCCAGCTCACCGTCGTTATCGGACGATGGCTACACCTTC,CASSPSLSDDGYTF
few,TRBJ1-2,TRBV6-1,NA,TGTGCCAGCAGTGAAAAGGACAGAGGCTTCTATGGCTACACCTTC,CASSEKDRGFYGYTF
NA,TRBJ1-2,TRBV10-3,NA,TGTGCCATCCGGGGGGGCTTTACAAGAGTCCCTTATGGCTACACCTTC,CAIRGGFTRVPYGYTF
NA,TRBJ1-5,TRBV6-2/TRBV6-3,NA,TGTGCCAGCAGCAGTAGACAGGCGGATCAGCCCCAGCATTTT,CASSSRQADQPQHF
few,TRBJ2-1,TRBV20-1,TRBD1,TGCAGTGCTAGTAGTCCGGGGACAGGGGGCTATGGTGAGCAGTTCTTC,CSASSPGTGGYGEQFF
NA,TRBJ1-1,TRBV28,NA,TGTGCCAGCACACCCAGGAGGTTGCCCACTGAAGCTTTCTTT,CASTPRRLPTEAFF
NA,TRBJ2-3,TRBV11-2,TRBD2,TGTGCCAGCAGCATCTCCGGGACTAGCAGAGATACGCAGTATTTT,CASSISGTSRDTQYF
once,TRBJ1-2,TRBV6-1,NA,TGTGCCAGCAGTGAACTCGGCACTAACTATGGCTACACCTTC,CASSELGTNYGYTF
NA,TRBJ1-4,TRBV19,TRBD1,TGTGCCAGTAGCTGGACAGGGAAAAGTGAAAAACTGTTTTTT,CASSWTGKSEKLFF
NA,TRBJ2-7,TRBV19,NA,TGTGCCAGTATAGGACAGAACTACGAGCAGTACTTC,CASIGQNYEQYF
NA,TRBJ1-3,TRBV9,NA,TGTGCCAGCAGCGGGGGGACAAGCTCTGGAAACACCATATATTTT,CASSGGTSSGNTIYF
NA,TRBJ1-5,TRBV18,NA,TGTGCCAGCTCACCAGGGCGTTTCAATCAGCCCCAGCATTTT,CASSPGRFNQPQHF